This TCR beta chain was identified during a study of response to subunit inactivated influenza vaccine. The CDR3 runs 13 residues. The germline V and J ends were trimmed by 10 bases and 0 bases, with 10 bases remaining between them. Per germline, CDR1 MNHNY and CDR2 SVGAGI (reference sequence). This clonotype was counted between two and nine times. MiXCR was run by TCRdb on the RT-PCR reads, yielding one entry per CDR3 protein. The data show roughly 540,000 distinct CDR3 sequences, 20% to 25% seen once. These data were also reused for a study on T cells expressing NK-cell markers. That study adds: A 5'RACE template switching approach incorporating UMIs was used to make TCR beta cDNA. The authors sequenced eight donors, of whom seven were HCMV-seropositive and one was seronegative.

V is TRBV6-6 and J is TRBJ2-1; D unclear. The TCR originated in a man in his fifties who received an inactivated influenza vaccine. Sequenced material: CD4+ T cells sorted from PBMCs, taken roughly 12 days after vaccination. DNA for the CDR3: TGTGCCACCTGGCACAGCTCCTACAATGAGCAGTTCTTC. It translates to CATWHSSYNEQFF.